A single sample gave rise to the 28 T cell receptor beta chains below, sequenced in a study of shared clonotypes between healthy human individuals. Sequenced by immunoSEQ multiplex PCR; TCRdb stores in-frame clones only, minus some. The sample lists about half a million clones; roughly 77% were seen once. Source material: PBMCs. Receptors were obtained from a middle-aged woman in good health. Some clones in this sample may be carry-over from other donors' samples.

As regards this clone: A read error is possible here, since a much larger clone lies one base away. This rearrangement joins TRBV5-1 to TRBJ1-1, with no clear D. The germline V gene encodes CDR1 SGHRS and CDR2 YFSETQ. The length of the CDR3 is 13 residues. The V end was cut by 3 bases, the J end by 0 bases, with 6 bases between. CDR3 DNA: TGCGCCAGCAGCTCGGACGTGAACACTGAAGCTTTCTTT. Its protein product is CASSSDVNTEAFF.

The rearrangement links TRBV28 to TRBJ1-5; D may be TRBD1 (6 bases). The CDR3 loop spans 18 amino acids. Trimming pared 5 bases from V and 0 bases from J, leaving 20 bases between. The germline V gene has CDR1 MDHEN and CDR2 SYDVKM. The CDR3 DNA reads TGTGCCAGCAGTCCGCCGCCAACATACAGGGATAGCAATCAGCCCCAGCATTTT. This sequence encodes CASSPPPTYRDSNQPQHF.

This clone came up once. This chain links TRBV7-9 with TRBJ2-2; TRBD2 might be the D (6 bases). CDR1 is SEHNR and CDR2 is FQNEAQ in the germline V gene (reference sequence). Deletions cut 1 base from V and 5 bases from J, with 14 bases between. CDR3 length: 16 residues. CDR3 amino acids: CASSLGAGRRTGELFF. DNA of the CDR3: TGTGCCAGCAGCTTAGGGGCCGGGAGAAGAACCGGGGAGCTGTTTTTT.

The chain is built from TRBV28 and TRBJ1-5; weak D call: TRBD1 (6 bases). The V and J ends lost 5 bases and 6 bases respectively, with 14 bases between them. The germline gives CDR1 MDHEN, CDR2 SYDVKM. The CDR3 is 14 residues long. CDR3 nucleotides: TGTGCCAGCAGTCCAGGGGAAGGGGTTCAGCCCCAGCATTTT. Amino acid sequence: CASSPGEGVQPQHF.

This rearrangement joins TRBV15 to TRBJ2-1; 9 nucleotides agree with TRBD2. Germline trimming cut 1 base from V and 2 bases from J; bases unmatched to any gene: 0. The CDR3 consists of 15 residues. Germline V CDR1 and CDR2: LNHNV, YYDKDF (reference sequence). The CDR3 DNA sequence: TGTGCCACCAGCAGAGGACTAGCGGCCTACAATGAGCAGTTCTTC. This encodes CATSRGLAAYNEQFF. The full variable domain, completed using reference TRBV15 and TRBJ2-1, is DAMVIQNPRYQVTQFGKPVTLSCSQTLNHNVMYWYQQKSSQAPKLLFHYYDKDFNNEADTPDNFQSRRPNTSFCFLDIRSPGLGDTAMYLCATSRGLAAYNEQFFGPGTRLTVL.

This clone was counted between two and nine times. The rearrangement links TRBV18 to TRBJ1-2; possibly TRBD1 for D (5 bases). Deletions cut 3 bases from V and 4 bases from J, with 18 bases between. Germline CDR1 KGHSH, CDR2 LQKENI. The CDR3 is 16 amino acids. The CDR3, as DNA: TGTGCCAGCTCACCTTCTACCTCCGGGACCGGCTATGGCTACACCTTC. Its protein product is CASSPSTSGTGYGYTF. Full variable domain (rest looked up from reference TRBV18 and TRBJ1-2): NAGVMQNPRHLVRRRGQEARLRCSPMKGHSHVYWYRQLPEEGLKFMVYLQKENIIDESGMPKERFSAEFPKEGPSILRIQQVVRGDSAAYFCASSPSTSGTGYGYTFGSGTRLTVV.

This clone was seen a handful of times. The chain combines TRBV6-4 with TRBJ2-2, with TRBD2 matching 10 bases. The CDR3 spans 14 residues. With V trimmed by 6 bases and J by 3 bases, 1 base remained unmatched. CDR1 MRHNA and CDR2 SNTAGT come from the germline V gene. CDR3 amino acids: CASSGLADTGELFF. CDR3 DNA: TGTGCCAGCAGCGGACTAGCGGACACCGGGGAGCTGTTTTTT.

The rearrangement joins TRBV2 to TRBJ2-7; 10 bases align to TRBD1. CDR3 length: 16 amino acids. Germline CDR1 reads SNHLY; CDR2 reads FYNNEI. V trimming: 4 bases; J trimming: 5 bases; junction bases outside the gene matches: 11. As DNA, the CDR3 is TGTGCCAGCAGTGGTCTGGCCGGGACAGGGGTCCACGAGCAGTACTTC. It translates to CASSGLAGTGVHEQYF. Full variable domain (missing parts from reference TRBV2 and TRBJ2-7): EPEVTQTPSHQVTQMGQEVILRCVPISNHLYFYWYRQILGQKVEFLVSFYNNEISEKSEIFDDQFSVERPDGSNFTLKIRSTKLEDSAMYFCASSGLAGTGVHEQYFGPGTRLTVT.

The chain employs TRBV4-3 and TRBJ1-1; D unclear. Trimming removed 0 bases at V and 4 bases at J, with 21 bases between. The CDR3 is 18 residues long. Germline CDR1 LGHNA, CDR2 YSLEER. CDR3 coding DNA: TGCGCCAGCAGCCAAGATCCTATGGGTATTCAGTTGAGCACTGAAGCTTTCTTT. Amino acid sequence: CASSQDPMGIQLSTEAFF.

This clone was seen a handful of times. The genes are TRBV6-1 and TRBJ2-7; D is ambiguous. The CDR3 loop spans 13 amino acids. V dropped 8 bases and J dropped 3 bases, with 14 bases sitting between them. CDR1 is MNHNS and CDR2 is SASEGT in the germline V gene. The CDR3 sequence: CASGLSMRYEQYF. CDR3 DNA sequence: TGTGCCAGCGGGTTGTCGATGCGCTACGAGCAGTACTTC.

The chain recombines TRBV7-9 with TRBJ2-1; D might be TRBD1 or TRBD2, each matching 5 bases. Trimming pared 5 bases from V and 4 bases from J, leaving 9 bases between. CDR3 length: 13 residues. The germline V gene encodes CDR1 SEHNR and CDR2 FQNEAQ (reference sequence). The CDR3 reads CASSGDGYNEQFF. CDR3 bases: TGTGCCAGCAGCGGGGACGGGTACAATGAGCAGTTCTTC.

The rearrangement uses TRBV6-6 and TRBJ2-2; 8 bases match TRBD2. V dropped 6 bases and J dropped 5; count of bases not matched to a gene: 8. CDR3 length: 15 residues. Germline loops: CDR1 MNHNY, CDR2 SVGAGI (reference sequence). The CDR3 nucleotides read TGTGCCAGCAGCAACGGGAGGGCCCATACCGGGGAGCTGTTTTTT. Translated, it gives CASSNGRAHTGELFF.

The rearrangement uses TRBV2 and TRBJ1-5; the D is unclear. Germline V gives CDR1 SNHLY, CDR2 FYNNEI. The V end was cut by 8 bases, the J end by 6 bases, with 14 bases between. This CDR3 has 13 amino acids. DNA for the CDR3: TGTGCCAGCGCGGGCCGCGAGAGTCAGCCCCAGCATTTT. Residues: CASAGRESQPQHF. Full variable domain (rest looked up from reference TRBV2 and TRBJ1-5): EPEVTQTPSHQVTQMGQEVILRCVPISNHLYFYWYRQILGQKVEFLVSFYNNEISEKSEIFDDQFSVERPDGSNFTLKIRSTKLEDSAMYFCASAGRESQPQHFGDGTRLSIL.

The rearrangement joins TRBV18 to TRBJ2-2; possible D gene TRBD2, 6 bases. The CDR3 totals 16 residues. The V end lost 3 bases, the J end lost 0 bases, and 11 bases lay between the germline ends. The V gene's germline CDR1 is KGHSH and CDR2 LQKENI. The CDR3 region has the DNA TGTGCCAGCTCACCGGTGGGGACTTCGAACACCGGGGAGCTGTTTTTT. It yields the protein CASSPVGTSNTGELFF. Full variable domain (rest looked up from reference TRBV18 and TRBJ2-2): NAGVMQNPRHLVRRRGQEARLRCSPMKGHSHVYWYRQLPEEGLKFMVYLQKENIIDESGMPKERFSAEFPKEGPSILRIQQVVRGDSAAYFCASSPVGTSNTGELFFGEGSRLTVL.

V and J are TRBV30 and TRBJ1-1, with TRBD1 matching over 7 bases. The CDR3 has 14 residues. With 1 base clipped from V and 6 bases from J, the junction kept 8 bases outside the gene matches. CDR1 is GTSNPN and CDR2 is SVGIG in the germline V gene (reference sequence). The CDR3 loop is CAWSGPGGKSEAFF. The CDR3 coding sequence is TGTGCCTGGAGTGGACCAGGGGGAAAATCTGAAGCTTTCTTT. Looking up the rest from reference TRBV30 and TRBJ1-1 gives the full variable domain: SQTIHQWPATLVQPVGSPLSLECTVEGTSNPNLYWYRQAAGRGLQLLFYSVGIGQISSEVPQNLSASRPQDRQFILSSKKLLLSDSGFYLCAWSGPGGKSEAFFGQGTRLTVV.

The gene calls are TRBV6-1 and TRBJ2-7; 7 bases are a match to TRBD2. The CDR3 is made up of 13 amino acids. J lost 6 bases, V lost 1 base, and 3 bases had no gene match. The germline gives CDR1 MNHNS, CDR2 SASEGT. This chain's CDR3 is CASSEGRLAEQYF. The CDR3 nucleotides read TGTGCCAGCAGTGAAGGGCGACTAGCCGAGCAGTACTTC.

V usage is TRBV18 and J usage is TRBJ2-1; D may be TRBD1 (6 bases). CDR3 length: 15 residues. The germline V gene has CDR1 KGHSH and CDR2 LQKENI. Trimming took 0 bases from V and 7 from J, leaving 13 bases between them. The CDR3 loop reads CASSPPGARGNEQFF. The CDR3 DNA reads as TGTGCCAGCTCACCACCTGGCGCTAGGGGGAATGAGCAGTTCTTC.

This chain links TRBV2 with TRBJ2-1; perhaps TRBD1 as D (6 bases). Trimming stripped 6 bases from V and 0 bases from J, with 15 bases between. Germline V lookup: CDR1 SNHLY, CDR2 FYNNEI. The CDR3 consists of 16 residues. CDR3 residues: CASSITGFSSYNEQFF. The CDR3 DNA is TGTGCCAGCAGCATAACAGGGTTCAGCTCCTACAATGAGCAGTTCTTC.

As for this clone: This sequence may be a read error, since a much larger clone differs from it by one base. Other DNA sequences in the same sample also yield this CDR3. The chain employs TRBV6-4 and TRBJ1-1; 9 bases fit TRBD1. Germline values: CDR1 MRHNA, CDR2 SNTAGT. The V gene end was trimmed by 5 bases and the J gene end by 4 bases; junction bases not matched to a gene: 2. The CDR3 loop spans 13 amino acids. CDR3 sequence: CASSLDRGTEAFF. The CDR3 DNA follows: TGTGCCAGCAGTTTGGACAGGGGCACTGAAGCTTTCTTT.

The rearrangement uses TRBV27 and TRBJ1-5, with 7 positions matching TRBD1. The junction had 8 bases not matched to a gene; V was cut back by 1 base and J by 2 bases. The CDR3 totals 17 residues. Germline V gene sequence: CDR1 MNHEY, CDR2 SMNVEV (reference sequence). The CDR3 loop reads CASSLFAGQGGNQPQHF. In nucleotides, the CDR3 is TGTGCCAGCAGTTTATTCGCCGGCCAGGGGGGCAATCAGCCCCAGCATTTT.

This sequence joins TRBV4-3 and TRBJ2-3; D is uncertain. The germline V and J ends were trimmed by 0 bases and 6 bases, with 19 bases remaining between them. Per germline, CDR1 LGHNA and CDR2 YSLEER. This CDR3 is built from 17 residues. The CDR3 sequence: CASSQDLVSVLTDTQYF. The CDR3 coding sequence is TGCGCCAGCAGCCAAGATCTTGTATCGGTGTTGACGGATACGCAGTATTTT.

This clone was picked up a small number of times. The CDR3 DNA is TGTGCCAGCAGCCCCCTCGACAGGTCCTACGAGCAGTACTTC. Translation gives CASSPLDRSYEQYF. This chain uses TRBV7-9 with TRBJ2-7, with a weak D call TRBD1 (6 bases). The ends were cut back, 5 bases at V and 1 base at J, with 12 bases in the middle. This CDR3 contains 14 residues. Germline-derived CDR1 and CDR2 are SEHNR and FQNEAQ (reference sequence).

The chain has TRBV23-1 and TRBJ1-5, with 7 nucleotides matching TRBD1. TRBV23-1 is an open reading frame, and its role is uncertain. The CDR3 has 16 residues. The junction had 8 bases not matched to a gene; V was cut back by 0 bases and J by 6 bases. The CDR3 bases are TGCGCCAGCAGTCAATCCGGACAGGTCGGGTGTCAGCCCCAGCATTTT. Translated: CASSQSGQVGCQPQHF.

This clone was detected ten times or more. This sequence joins TRBV7-2 and TRBJ2-7; the match to TRBD1 covers 7 bases. V lost 4 bases, J lost 3 bases, and 12 bases stayed unmatched. CDR1 is SGHTA and CDR2 is FQGNSA in the germline V gene. This CDR3 contains 16 residues. In DNA form, the CDR3 reads TGTGCCAGCAGCTCCCCCCGTGCGACAGGGAACTACGAGCAGTACTTC. This sequence encodes CASSSPRATGNYEQYF.

This clone was counted a single time. The genes are TRBV10-1 and TRBJ2-1; D ambiguous. This CDR3 contains 17 residues. The germline CDR1 and CDR2 sequences are WNHNN and SYGVQD (reference sequence). V was cut by 0 bases and J by 5 bases, with 17 bases left in between. The CDR3 is CASSESVASRRNNEQFF. CDR3 DNA sequence: TGCGCCAGCAGTGAGTCGGTGGCGTCTAGAAGGAACAATGAGCAGTTCTTC.

This clone is a singleton in its sample. The gene calls are TRBV11-2 and TRBJ2-7, with no clear D. Germline V lookup: CDR1 SGHAT, CDR2 FQNNGV. V was shortened by 1 base and J by 0 bases, with 13 bases between the two germline ends. The CDR3 has 16 residues. CDR3 protein: CASSLVGRRSSYEQYF. The CDR3 nucleotides read TGTGCCAGCAGCTTAGTCGGTCGGCGAAGCTCCTACGAGCAGTACTTC.

The chain joins TRBV11-3 to TRBJ2-1; TRBD2 matches 16 bases. Germline loops: CDR1 SGHNT, CDR2 YENEEA. The CDR3 contains 17 residues. V lost 5 bases to trimming and J lost 2 bases; unmatched junction nucleotides: 3. This chain's CDR3 is CASSQGLAGGPYNEQFF. For the CDR3, the DNA is TGTGCCAGCAGCCAGGGACTAGCGGGAGGGCCCTACAATGAGCAGTTCTTC.

This clone was found a few times. The chain is built from TRBV11-3 and TRBJ2-3; D gene unclear. CDR3 length: 12 residues. V was shortened by 5 bases and J by 8 bases, with 11 bases between the two germline ends. Germline loops: CDR1 SGHNT, CDR2 YENEEA. The CDR3 region is CASSPDGVTQYF. The CDR3 DNA follows: TGTGCCAGCAGCCCGGATGGCGTTACGCAGTATTTT.